This T cell receptor (beta chain) is from a study of cytomegalovirus exposure and HLA in healthy donors. Study observations and caveats: Relative to the approximately 700-donor mean, N-insertions were reportedly fewer in an Asian-associated ancestry cluster in a later analysis. In vitro, three CMV-associated chains proved specific for CMV antigens.

Trimming removed 0 bases from V and 5 bases from J, with 16 bases in between. Looked up from germline, CDR1 is MNHNS and CDR2 is SASEGT. The CDR3 length is 16 residues. In regard to this clone: Its specificity is unknown.

Use of 60 Vbeta and 13 Jbeta primers characterized the PCR. Libraries were prepared by immunoSEQ multiplex PCR; TCRdb keeps only in-frame clonotypes and omits some of them. The table includes approximately 73,000 clones, roughly 80% detected once. The receptor comes from a middle-aged woman in good health and CMV-seropositive. This chain uses TRBV6-1 with TRBJ2-5; D gene unclear. What was sequenced was PBMCs. CDR3 residues: CASSEALSRRYETQYF. Written as DNA, the CDR3 is TGTGCCAGCAGTGAAGCGCTGTCAAGGCGGTACGAGACCCAGTACTTC.